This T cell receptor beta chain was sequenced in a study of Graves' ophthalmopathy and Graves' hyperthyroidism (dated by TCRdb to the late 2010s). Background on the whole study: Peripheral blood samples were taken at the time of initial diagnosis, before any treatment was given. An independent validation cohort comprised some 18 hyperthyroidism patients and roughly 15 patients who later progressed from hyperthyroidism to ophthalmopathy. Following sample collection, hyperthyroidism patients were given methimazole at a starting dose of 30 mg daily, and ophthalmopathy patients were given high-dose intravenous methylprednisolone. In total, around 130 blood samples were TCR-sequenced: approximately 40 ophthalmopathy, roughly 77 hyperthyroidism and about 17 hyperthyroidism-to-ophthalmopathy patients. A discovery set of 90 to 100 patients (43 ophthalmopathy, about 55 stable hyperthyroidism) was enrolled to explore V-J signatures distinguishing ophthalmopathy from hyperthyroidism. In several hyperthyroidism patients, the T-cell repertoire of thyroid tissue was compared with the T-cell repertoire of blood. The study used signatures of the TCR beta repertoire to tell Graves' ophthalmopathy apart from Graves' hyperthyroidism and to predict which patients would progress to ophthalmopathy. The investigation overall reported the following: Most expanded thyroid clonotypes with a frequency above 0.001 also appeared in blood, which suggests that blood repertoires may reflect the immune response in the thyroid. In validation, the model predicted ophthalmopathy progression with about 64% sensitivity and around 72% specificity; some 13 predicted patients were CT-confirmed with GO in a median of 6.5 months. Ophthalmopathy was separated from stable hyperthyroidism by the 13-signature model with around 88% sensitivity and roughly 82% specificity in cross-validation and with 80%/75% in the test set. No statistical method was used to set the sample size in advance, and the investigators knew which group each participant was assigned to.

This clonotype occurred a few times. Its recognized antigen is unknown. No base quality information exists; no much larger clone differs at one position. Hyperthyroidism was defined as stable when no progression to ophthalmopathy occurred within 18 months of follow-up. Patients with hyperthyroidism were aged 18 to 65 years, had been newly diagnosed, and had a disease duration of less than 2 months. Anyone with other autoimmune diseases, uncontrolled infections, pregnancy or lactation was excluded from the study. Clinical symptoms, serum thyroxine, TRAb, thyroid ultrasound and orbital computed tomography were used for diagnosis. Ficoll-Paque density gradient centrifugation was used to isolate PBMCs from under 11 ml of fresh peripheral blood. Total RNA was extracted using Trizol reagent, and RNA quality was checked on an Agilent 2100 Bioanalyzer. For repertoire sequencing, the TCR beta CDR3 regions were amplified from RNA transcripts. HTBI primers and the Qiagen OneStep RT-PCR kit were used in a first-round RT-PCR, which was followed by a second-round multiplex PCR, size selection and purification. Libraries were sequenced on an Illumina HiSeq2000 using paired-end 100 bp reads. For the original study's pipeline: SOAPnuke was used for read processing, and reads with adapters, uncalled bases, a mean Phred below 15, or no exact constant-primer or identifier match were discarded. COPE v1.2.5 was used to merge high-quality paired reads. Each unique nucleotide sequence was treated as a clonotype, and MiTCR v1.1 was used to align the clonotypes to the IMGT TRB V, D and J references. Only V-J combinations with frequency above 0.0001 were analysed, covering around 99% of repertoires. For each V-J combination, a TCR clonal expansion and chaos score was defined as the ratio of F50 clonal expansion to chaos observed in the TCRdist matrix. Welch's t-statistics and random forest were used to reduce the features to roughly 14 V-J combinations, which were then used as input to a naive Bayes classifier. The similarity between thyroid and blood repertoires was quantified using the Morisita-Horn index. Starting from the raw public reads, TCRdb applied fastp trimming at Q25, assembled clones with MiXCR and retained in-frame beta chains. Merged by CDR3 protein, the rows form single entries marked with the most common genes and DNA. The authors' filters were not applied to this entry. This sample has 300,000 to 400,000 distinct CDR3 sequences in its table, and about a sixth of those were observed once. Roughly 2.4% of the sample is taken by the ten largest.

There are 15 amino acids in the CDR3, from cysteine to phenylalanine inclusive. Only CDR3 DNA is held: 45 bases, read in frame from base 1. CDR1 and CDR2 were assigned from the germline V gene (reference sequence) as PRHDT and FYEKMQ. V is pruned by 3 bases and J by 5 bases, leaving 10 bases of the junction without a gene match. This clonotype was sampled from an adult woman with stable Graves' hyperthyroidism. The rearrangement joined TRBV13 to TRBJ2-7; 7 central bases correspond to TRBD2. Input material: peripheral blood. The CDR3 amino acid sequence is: CASSLREGGRDEQYF. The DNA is TGTGCCAGCAGCTTGAGGGAGGGAGGTCGAGACGAGCAGTACTTC.